This T cell receptor (beta chain) was sequenced in a study of blood T cell repertoires in COVID-19. Study-wide background: Samples of COVID-19 (acute and convalescent) were obtained from the United States, Italy and Spain. Sources were T cells, B-cell-depleted T cells, or PBMCs; the material itself was cDNA or gDNA.

Seattle cases were enrolled at active infection and followed longitudinally. With 0 bases clipped from V and 7 bases from J, the junction kept 7 bases outside the gene matches. This CDR3 is 16 amino acids long. In germline, CDR1 is LGHDT, CDR2 YNNKEL (reference sequence). Assay: immunoSEQ multiplex PCR; the TCRdb copy retains only in-frame clones and omits some. Of a few hundred thousand clones listed, almost 90% are singletons. The specimen sequenced was peripheral blood. This receptor was taken from a woman aged 30 to 39 with COVID-19, enrolled during active disease. The chain combines TRBV3-1 (or the pseudogene TRBV3-2) with TRBJ2-1; 9 bases match TRBD2. This chain's CDR3 is CASSQDPSGRTNEQFF. CDR3 coding DNA: TGTGCCAGCAGCCAAGATCCCAGCGGGAGGACAAATGAGCAGTTCTTC.